This T cell receptor beta chain came from a study of T cell responses to AZD1222 COVID-19 vaccine. CDR1 MNHEY and CDR2 SMNVEV come from the germline V gene (reference sequence). V lost 3 bases, J lost 1 base, and 12 bases lay in between. This CDR3 contains 15 residues. Using immunoSEQ multiplex PCR, the repertoire was profiled, and TCRdb retains in-frame clones only, with some absent. The data show roughly 110,000 clones, with about 91% seen just once and around 6% held by the top ten. Material: peripheral blood, obtained 28 days after the second AZD1222 dose. This receptor was identified in an adult who received the AZD1222 COVID-19 vaccine. The chain employs TRBV27 and TRBJ1-1; D may be TRBD1 (5 bases). CDR3 amino acids: CASSLEGNANTEAFF. DNA for the CDR3: TGTGCCAGCAGTTTGGAGGGGAACGCGAACACTGAAGCTTTCTTT.